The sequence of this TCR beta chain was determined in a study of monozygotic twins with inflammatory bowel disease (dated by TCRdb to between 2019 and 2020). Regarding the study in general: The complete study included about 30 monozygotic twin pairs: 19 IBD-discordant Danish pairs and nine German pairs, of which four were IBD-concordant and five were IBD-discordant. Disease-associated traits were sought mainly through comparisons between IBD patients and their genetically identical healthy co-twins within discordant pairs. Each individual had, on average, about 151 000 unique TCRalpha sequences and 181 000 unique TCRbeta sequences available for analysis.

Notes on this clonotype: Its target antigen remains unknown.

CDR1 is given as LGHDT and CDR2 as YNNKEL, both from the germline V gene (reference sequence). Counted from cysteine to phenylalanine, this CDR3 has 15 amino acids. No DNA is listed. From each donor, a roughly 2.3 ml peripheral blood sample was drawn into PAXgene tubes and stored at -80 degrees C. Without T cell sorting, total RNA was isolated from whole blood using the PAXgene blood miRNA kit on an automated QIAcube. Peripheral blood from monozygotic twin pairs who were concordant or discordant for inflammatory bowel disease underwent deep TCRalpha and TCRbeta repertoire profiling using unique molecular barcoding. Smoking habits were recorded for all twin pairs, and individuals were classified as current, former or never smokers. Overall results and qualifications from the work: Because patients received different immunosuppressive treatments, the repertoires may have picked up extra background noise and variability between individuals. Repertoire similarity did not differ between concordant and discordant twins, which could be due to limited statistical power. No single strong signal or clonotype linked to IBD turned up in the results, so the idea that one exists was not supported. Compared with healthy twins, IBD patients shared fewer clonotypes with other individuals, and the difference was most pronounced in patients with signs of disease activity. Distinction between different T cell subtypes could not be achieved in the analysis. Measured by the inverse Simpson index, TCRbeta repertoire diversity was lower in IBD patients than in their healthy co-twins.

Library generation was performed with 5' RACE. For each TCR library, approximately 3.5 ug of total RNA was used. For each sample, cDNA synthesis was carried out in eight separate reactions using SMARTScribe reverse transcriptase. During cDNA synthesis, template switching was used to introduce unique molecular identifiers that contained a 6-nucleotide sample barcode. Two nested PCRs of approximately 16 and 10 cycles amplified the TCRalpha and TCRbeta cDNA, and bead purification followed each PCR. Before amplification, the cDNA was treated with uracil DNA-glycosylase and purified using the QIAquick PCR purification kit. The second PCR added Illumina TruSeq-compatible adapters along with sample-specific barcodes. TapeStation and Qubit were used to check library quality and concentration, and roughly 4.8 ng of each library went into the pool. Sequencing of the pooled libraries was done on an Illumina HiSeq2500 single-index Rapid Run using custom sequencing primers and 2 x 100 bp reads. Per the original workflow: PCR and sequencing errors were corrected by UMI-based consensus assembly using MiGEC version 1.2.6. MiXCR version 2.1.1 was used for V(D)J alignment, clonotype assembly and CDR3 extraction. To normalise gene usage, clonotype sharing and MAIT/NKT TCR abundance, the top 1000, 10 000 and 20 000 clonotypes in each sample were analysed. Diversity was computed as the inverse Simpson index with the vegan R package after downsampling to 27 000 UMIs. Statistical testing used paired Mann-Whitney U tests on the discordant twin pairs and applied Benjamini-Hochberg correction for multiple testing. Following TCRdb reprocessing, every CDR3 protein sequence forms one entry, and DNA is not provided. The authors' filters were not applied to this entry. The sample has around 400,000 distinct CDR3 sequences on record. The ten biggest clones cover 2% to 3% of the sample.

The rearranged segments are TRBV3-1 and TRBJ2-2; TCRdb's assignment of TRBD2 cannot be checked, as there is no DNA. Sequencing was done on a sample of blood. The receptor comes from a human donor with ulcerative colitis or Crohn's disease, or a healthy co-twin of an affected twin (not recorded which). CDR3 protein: CASENLGAEAGELFF.